The clone carrying this T cell receptor beta chain appeared many times. What it binds is not known. The CDR3 extends over 15 amino acids. J lost 2 bases, V lost 7 bases, and 9 bases had no gene match. Germline V gene data show CDR1 as SGHRS and CDR2 as YFSETQ. This sample is part of a study of neurological immune-mediated disorders. 5'RACE with 10-nucleotide random UMIs produced the cDNA. MiXCR was run by TCRdb on the 5' RACE reads, yielding one entry per CDR3 protein. Of tens of thousands of distinct CDR3 sequences detected, around 24% appear once; the ten largest clones hold less than 6%. Study observations and caveats: In HTLV-1-associated myelopathy, TCR clonal expansion was greatest, and in multiple sclerosis it was least, below healthy controls. The absence of any CDR3 amino acid sequence shared by expanded clones across subjects suggests that repertoires were private in all groups.

The time point was: technical triplicate 2. The chain has TRBV5-1 and TRBJ2-3, with TRBD1 matching over 8 bases. The sequenced sample consisted of PBMCs. The clonotype comes from a man aged 55 to 69 with HTLV-1-associated myelopathy (HAM/TSP). CDR3 region: CASQPGQATTDTQYF. CDR3 DNA: TGCGCCAGCCAACCGGGACAGGCGACCACAGATACGCAGTATTTT.